This TCR beta chain was profiled in a study of Ad26.COV2.S vaccination and SARS-CoV-2 variants. The assay was immunoSEQ multiplex PCR, and TCRdb's table has in-frame clones only and misses some. Of 300,000 to 400,000 clones listed, 88% are singletons. Treatment indicated: 15 to 20 received Ad26.COV2.S at low or high dose, single or two shots; about five received placebo; per-sample allocation not given. Samples analyzed were those drawn on day 63 after the first vaccine or placebo injection. This CDR3 has 13 residues. The germline V and J ends were trimmed by 6 bases and 5 bases, with 14 bases remaining between them.

The material sequenced was peripheral blood, taken in a trial of Ad26.COV2.S vaccine versus placebo. The V and J genes are TRBV12-3 or TRBV12-4 and TRBJ2-7; D might be TRBD1 or TRBD2, each matching 5 bases. The clonotype was recovered from a person between 18 and 65 years old who received the Ad26.COV2.S COVID-19 vaccine or a placebo. CDR3 residues: CASRSGTEDEQYF. CDR3 in DNA: TGTGCCAGCAGATCCGGGACGGAAGACGAGCAGTACTTC.